This T cell receptor beta chain was identified during a study of cytomegalovirus exposure and HLA in healthy donors. Overall study results and limits: The tendency of first-cohort TCR clusters to co-occur in the approximately 110 validation repertoires was the finding of a later analysis.

The method was immunoSEQ multiplex PCR; TCRdb's version includes in-frame clones alone and lacks a portion of them. The sample carries 60,000 to 90,000 clones, around four fifths recorded once. Trimming removed 2 bases from V and 3 bases from J, with 10 bases in between. The CDR3 extends over 14 amino acids. Germline CDR1 is SNHLY and CDR2 is FYNNEI. To note about this clone: Its antigen is as yet unknown.

The sample comprised PBMCs. This clonotype was sampled from a man aged 25-45 years in good health and CMV-seronegative. The V and J genes are TRBV2 and TRBJ1-1; a weak D match, TRBD1 (6 bases). CDR3 coding DNA: TGTGCCAGCAGTGAAAAGGGGGTGTACACTGAAGCTTTCTTT. Encoded protein: CASSEKGVYTEAFF.